This TCR beta chain was captured by sequencing in a study of blood T cells in healthy people across ages. Broader study findings: The lack of PBMC sorting stopped any conclusive naive versus antigen-experienced comparison. Versus aged donors, long-lived donors had higher diversity and more naive CD4+ cells.

Remarks on this clonotype: The antigen remains unidentified.

A second roughly 7 to 12 cycle PCR used barcoded and J-beta primers. Carrying 12 random nucleotides, a template-switch adaptor labeled each individual cDNA molecule. TCRdb called the 5' RACE reads again in MiXCR, with one record for every CDR3 protein. There are approximately 850,000 distinct CDR3 sequences in the sample; approximately 48% occur only once, and approximately 20% lies in the top ten. Each of the donors had roughly 10 milliliters of peripheral blood drawn into EDTA-treated Vacutainer tubes. Trimming shortened V by 2 bases and J by 3 bases, and 13 bases separated the two germline ends. The germline gives CDR1 SGHTA, CDR2 FQGNSA. The CDR3 loop spans 15 amino acids.

Sample: blood. This clonotype was obtained from a man aged 60 to 75 in good health. The rearrangement uses TRBV7-2 and TRBJ1-1; D remains unclear. The CDR3 DNA reads as TGTGCCAGCAGCTTACGGTACCGGACCGACACTGAAGCTTTCTTT. It specifies CASSLRYRTDTEAFF.